The present entry profiles one T cell receptor beta chain with its context. This clonotype was seen ten or more times. Its specific antigen is unknown. No much larger clone exists at a distance of one base, and base qualities are not known. The treatment or condition label, as the study defines it: allogeneic hematopoietic cell transplantation with graft depleted of TCRalphabeta T cells and CD19 B cells. Transplant recipients were children who received TCRalphabeta/CD19-depleted allogeneic hematopoietic cell grafts. The library was built by means of PCR. Sequencing used an Illumina HiSeq 2500. TCR libraries were prepared with molecular barcoding, using unique molecular identifiers to normalize TCRbeta repertoire quantification. In-frame beta chains were kept once TCRdb had trimmed the public reads at Q25 with fastp and called clones with MiXCR. Rows are combined by CDR3 protein, so each entry shows the most common genes and DNA. The sample table contains roughly 300,000 distinct CDR3 sequences; only one count was recorded for more than 9% of them. The top ten constitute roughly a quarter of the sample.

The entry originates in a study of T-cell reconstitution after alpha-beta-depleted transplantation in children (dated by TCRdb to about 2016). A note on the overall study: Using TCR repertoire profiling, the study followed T-cell immune reconstitution in a quantitative way in children after TCRalphabeta/CD19-depleted allogeneic hematopoietic cell transplantation.

For this chain, trimming is 0 bases at the V end and 6 bases at the J end, and the number of junction bases without a gene match is 6. The germline V gene sets CDR1 to LGHNA and CDR2 to YSLEER. From its cysteine to its phenylalanine, the CDR3 spans 16 amino acids. The read is trimmed to its CDR3 DNA, 48 bases read in frame from base 1. Points the paper makes about the study in general: About two months after transplant, the apparently early recovery of alphabetaT-cell counts reportedly depended on just several hundred clones that had expanded rapidly and came from non-depleted graft cells. Hyperexpanded clone frequencies declined over subsequent months; after one year, T-cell counts and TCRbeta diversity were mostly attributed to newly produced T cells. In some patients, the high TCRbeta diversity seen at day 60 was put down to recipient T cells and intrathymic progenitors that had survived conditioning.

This clonotype originated in a male patient between 2 and 15 years old who had a stem cell transplant for chronic granulomatous disease, so the T cells may come from the graft donor. The sequencing here drew on peripheral blood, taken 180 days after TCRalphabeta/CD19-depleted stem cell transplant. The chain employs TRBV4-3 and TRBJ2-1, with 9 bases in between that match TRBD1. The encoded CDR3 is CASSQDPGQGFNEQFF. The bases read TGCGCCAGCAGCCAAGATCCGGGACAGGGTTTCAATGAGCAGTTCTTC.